This TCR beta chain was captured in a study of blood T cell repertoires in COVID-19. At the level of the study: T cells, B-cell-depleted T cells, or PBMCs provided the cDNA or gDNA that served as material.

The germline V gene has CDR1 SGHNT and CDR2 YYREEE (reference sequence). The V segment lost 4 bases and the J segment 8 bases; nucleotides outside the gene matches: 7. CDR3 length: 15 residues. Original analysis: Amplified reference gene primers provided the basis for estimating nucleated cell counts. Only in-frame clones appear in the TCRdb table, and some are missing; sequencing was by immunoSEQ multiplex PCR. That table is the source of V, J and clone size, and D and trimming were worked out from the DNA. The data contain more than 150,000 clones, approximately 83% of them singletons. The age range of participants was roughly 18 to 90 years, with residence in about two dozen US areas. Cohorts were determined from participant-reported clinical history.

The clonotype was recovered from a woman aged 60-75 years who had recovered from COVID-19. The rearrangement links TRBV5-4 to TRBJ2-1; 12 bases fit TRBD2. Sequenced material: PBMCs or T cells enriched from blood (not recorded which). In DNA, the CDR3 is TGTGCCAGCAGCAGACTAGCGGGGGTTCAGGATGAGCAGTTCTTC. Protein sequence: CASSRLAGVQDEQFF.